This section outlines one T cell receptor (beta chain) sequence together with its context. What it recognizes is unknown. The source of the sample is a study of cytomegalovirus exposure and HLA in healthy donors. Sequenced by immunoSEQ multiplex PCR; TCRdb stores in-frame clones only, minus some. Among a few hundred thousand clones listed, about 90% were seen once. The donors were part of the validation cohort of 100 to 150 subjects. That cohort was separate from the first cohort, which comprised fewer than 800 subjects. The germline V gene has CDR1 MRHNA and CDR2 SNTAGT. The CDR3 extends over 15 amino acids. V lost 4 bases to trimming and J lost 6 bases; unmatched junction nucleotides: 12. General study findings and limits: Specific recognition of CMV antigens was confirmed in vitro for a few chains (all CMV-associated).

The clonotype originates from a young woman in good health and CMV-seronegative. The sample was PBMCs. The gene calls are TRBV6-4 and TRBJ2-7; 7 nucleotides line up with TRBD2. CDR3 sequence reads: CASSVVGDYVSEQYV. The CDR3 nucleotides are TGTGCCAGCAGTGTAGTGGGGGACTACGTTTCCGAGCAGTACGTC.